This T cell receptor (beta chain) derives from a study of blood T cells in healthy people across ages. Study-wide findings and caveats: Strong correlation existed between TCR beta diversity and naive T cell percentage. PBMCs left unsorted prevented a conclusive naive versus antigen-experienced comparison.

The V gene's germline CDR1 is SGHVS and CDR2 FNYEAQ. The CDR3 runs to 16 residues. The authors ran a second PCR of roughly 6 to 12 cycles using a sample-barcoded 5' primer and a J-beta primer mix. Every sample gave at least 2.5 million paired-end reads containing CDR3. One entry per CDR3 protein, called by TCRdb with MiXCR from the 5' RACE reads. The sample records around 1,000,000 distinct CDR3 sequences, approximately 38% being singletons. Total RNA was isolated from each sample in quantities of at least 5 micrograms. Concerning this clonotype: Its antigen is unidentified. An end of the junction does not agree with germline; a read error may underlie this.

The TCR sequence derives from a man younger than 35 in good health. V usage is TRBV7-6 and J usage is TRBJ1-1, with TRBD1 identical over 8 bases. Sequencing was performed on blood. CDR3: CASTPHAGQVNTKAFF. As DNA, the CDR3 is TGTGCCAGCACCCCGCATGCGGGACAGGTAAACACTAAAGCTTTCTTT.